Shown below are 30 T cell receptor beta chains from a single sample sequenced in a study of tumour-infiltrating T cells in Burkitt lymphoma. Sequencing was performed with immunoSEQ multiplex PCR; in TCRdb, only in-frame clones are kept and a portion is missing. The sample lists more than 40,000 clones, approximately 31% seen once, with around 3% in the top ten. Sequencing was carried out using tumor tissue. The receptors stem from a human donor with Burkitt lymphoma.

This clone has just a few counts. This chain uses TRBV5-4 with TRBJ2-1; TRBD2 aligns across 12 bases. The CDR3 extends over 16 amino acids. Looked up from germline, CDR1 is SGHNT and CDR2 is YYREEE (reference sequence). Germline trimming cut 3 bases from V and 6 bases from J; bases unmatched to any gene: 7. CDR3 protein: CASSSPLAGGSNEQFF. The CDR3, as DNA: TGTGCCAGCAGCTCGCCACTAGCGGGGGGTTCCAATGAGCAGTTCTTC.

This clone was seen a few times. The V call is TRBV10-1, the J call TRBJ1-6; D call uncertain. Germline V CDR1 and CDR2: WNHNN, SYGVQD (reference sequence). Trimming took 8 bases from V and 9 from J, leaving 8 bases between them. The length of the CDR3 is 11 residues. The CDR3 here is CASGGGSPLHF. The CDR3, as DNA: TGCGCCAGCGGCGGCGGTTCACCCCTCCACTTT.

This clone turned up a few times. This chain connects TRBV7-3 to TRBJ2-1; TRBD2 agrees at 7 bases. The CDR3 loop spans 15 amino acids. Unmatched junction bases numbered 4, after V lost 2 bases and J lost 3 bases. Germline V CDR1 and CDR2: SGHTA, FQGTGA. CDR3 sequence (DNA): TGTGCCAGCAGCTTAGGGAGCGGGGTCTACAATGAGCAGTTCTTC. Protein product: CASSLGSGVYNEQFF. Together with reference TRBV7-3 and TRBJ2-1, the CDR3 gives the full variable domain: GAGVSQTPSNKVTEKGKYVELRCDPISGHTALYWYRQSLGQGPEFLIYFQGTGAADDSGLPNDRFFAVRPEGSVSTLKIQRTERGDSAVYLCASSLGSGVYNEQFFGPGTRLTVL.

This clone was seen only once. The rearrangement uses TRBV7-3 and TRBJ1-1; D gene ambiguous. Per the germline V gene, CDR1 is SGHTA and CDR2 is FQGTGA. V was trimmed by 5 bases and J by 2 bases, leaving 9 bases between them. CDR3 size: 13 residues. The CDR3 loop reads CASSDGPNTEAFF. DNA for the CDR3: TGTGCCAGCAGCGACGGTCCAAACACTGAAGCTTTCTTT.

There are a few counts of this clone. DNA of the CDR3: TGCGCCAGCAGCCTACAGACAGCAGCAATTCAGCCCCAGCATTTT. Encoded protein: CASSLQTAAIQPQHF. The V gene is TRBV4-1, the J gene TRBJ1-5; D perhaps matches TRBD1 (5 bases). This CDR3 region has 15 residues. Per the germline V gene, CDR1 is MGHRA and CDR2 is YSYEKL. The V gene lost 4 bases and the J gene lost 6 bases, with 16 bases spanning the gap.

CDR3 bases: TGCGCCAGCAGCCAAGAACTGGCGGGGACAGGGGAAAAACTGTTTTTT. Translated: CASSQELAGTGEKLFF. The chain recombines TRBV4-3 with TRBJ1-4, with TRBD1 identical over 9 bases. The CDR3 runs 16 residues. Germline V gives CDR1 LGHNA, CDR2 YSLEER. V shed 0 bases and J 8 bases; nucleotides not matched to a gene: 7.

The chain couples TRBV28 to TRBJ1-3; the D gene is possibly TRBD1 (5 bases). V was cut by 2 bases and J by 9 bases, with 5 bases left in between. Germline loops: CDR1 MDHEN, CDR2 SYDVKM. The CDR3 is made up of 11 amino acids. CDR3 sequence: CASSLGGTIYF. DNA of the CDR3: TGTGCCAGCAGTTTAGGGGGCACCATATATTTT.

J is TRBJ1-2 and V is TRBV28; tentatively, D is TRBD1 (6 bases). Trimming took 2 bases from V and 2 from J, leaving 9 bases between them. Germline V lookup: CDR1 MDHEN, CDR2 SYDVKM. The CDR3 extends over 14 amino acids. In DNA, the CDR3 is TGTGCCAGCAGTTTAGGACAGCAGAACTATGGCTACACCTTC. Translation: CASSLGQQNYGYTF.

This clone came up a few times. The rearrangement links TRBV5-1 to TRBJ1-6; TRBD1 might be the D (6 bases). Germline loops: CDR1 SGHRS, CDR2 YFSETQ. This CDR3 has 17 amino acids. Trimming pared 2 bases from V and 2 bases from J, leaving 14 bases between. The CDR3 nucleotides are TGCGCCAGCAGCTTAGGACCTCGGGGGCCCTATAATTCACCCCTCCACTTT. Residues: CASSLGPRGPYNSPLHF. Filled out from reference TRBV5-1 and TRBJ1-6, the complete variable domain reads KAGVTQTPRYLIKTRGQQVTLSCSPISGHRSVSWYQQTPGQGLQFLFEYFSETQRNKGNFPGRFSGRQFSNSRSEMNVSTLELGDSALYLCASSLGPRGPYNSPLHFGNGTRLTVT.

The CDR3 region is CASSLYGKGYEQYF. CDR3 nucleotides: TGCGCCAGCAGCCTGTACGGCAAGGGGTACGAGCAGTACTTC. The chain employs TRBV4-1 and TRBJ2-7; D perhaps matches TRBD1 (5 bases). The CDR3 contains 14 residues. From germline, CDR1 is MGHRA and CDR2 YSYEKL. With 4 bases removed from V and 4 bases from J, the gap between germline ends came to 14 bases.

The chain couples TRBV27 to TRBJ1-1; 9 bases map to TRBD1. This CDR3 has 15 amino acids. The V segment lost 4 bases and the J segment 1 base; nucleotides outside the gene matches: 4. Germline V lookup: CDR1 MNHEY, CDR2 SMNVEV (reference sequence). In DNA, the CDR3 is TGTGCCAGCAGTTCCGGGACAGGGAAGAACACTGAAGCTTTCTTT. Translated: CASSSGTGKNTEAFF.

This clone has just one count. CDR3 loop: CATFPASGGTEAFF. CDR3 DNA: TGTGCCACCTTTCCCGCCTCGGGGGGCACTGAAGCTTTCTTT. The chain has TRBV28 and TRBJ1-1; maybe TRBD1 (5 bases). Germline CDR1 is MDHEN and CDR2 is SYDVKM. V shed 10 bases and J shed 4 bases, with 19 bases lying between them. The CDR3 is made up of 14 amino acids.

The chain combines TRBV18 with TRBJ1-5; D call uncertain. Germline V gives CDR1 KGHSH, CDR2 LQKENI. Deletions cut 5 bases from V and 3 bases from J, with 11 bases between. The CDR3 totals 14 residues. In DNA form, the CDR3 reads TGTGCCAGCTCAGGAGCGGGAGTCAATCAGCCCCAGCATTTT. This encodes CASSGAGVNQPQHF.

The chain joins TRBV19 to TRBJ2-1; 9 bases align to TRBD2. The ends lost 10 bases at V and 3 bases at J; junction bases unmatched: 10. Germline V lookup: CDR1 LNHDA, CDR2 SQIVND (reference sequence). The CDR3 loop spans 15 amino acids. The CDR3 here is CATSSAGGFYNEQFF. The CDR3 coding sequence is TGTGCCACCAGTAGTGCGGGGGGGTTCTACAATGAGCAGTTCTTC.

The genes are TRBV9 and TRBJ2-7; TRBD1 agrees at 7 bases. Trimming at V came to 0 bases and at J to 6 bases, leaving 12 bases not matched to a gene. This CDR3 has 16 residues. Germline V lookup: CDR1 SGDLS, CDR2 YYNGEE. The CDR3: CASSVVRGGRGGEQYF. CDR3 bases: TGTGCCAGCAGCGTAGTAAGAGGGGGCCGGGGCGGCGAGCAGTACTTC.

V usage is TRBV7-2 and J usage is TRBJ2-7; D gene uncertain. There are 13 residues in the CDR3. Trimming shortened V by 5 bases and J by 4 bases, and 12 bases separated the two germline ends. CDR1 is SGHTA, CDR2 FQGNSA, per germline. The DNA of the CDR3 is TGTGCCAGCAGCCTGACGGCCTCGTACGAGCAGTACTTC. Its translation: CASSLTASYEQYF. Filled out from reference TRBV7-2 and TRBJ2-7, the complete variable domain reads GAGVSQSPSNKVTEKGKDVELRCDPISGHTALYWYRQSLGQGLEFLIYFQGNSAPDKSGLPSDRFSAERTGGSVSTLTIQRTQQEDSAVYLCASSLTASYEQYFGPGTRLTVT.

CDR3 nucleotides: TGTGCCACCAGCAGAGGGGGGTACCAAGAGACCCAGTACTTC. It codes for CATSRGGYQETQYF. V gene TRBV15 combines with J gene TRBJ2-5; D may be TRBD1 or TRBD2 (5 bases each). Trimming removed 1 base at V and 0 bases at J, with 6 bases between. CDR1 and CDR2 (germline): LNHNV, YYDKDF (reference sequence). CDR3 size: 14 residues.

The chain has TRBV6-5 and TRBJ2-2, with D possibly being TRBD2 (7 bases). The CDR3 consists of 14 residues. Germline lookup yields CDR1 MNHEY and CDR2 SVGAGI. V lost 6 bases to trimming and J lost 7 bases, with 15 bases between them. As DNA, the CDR3 is TGTGCCAGCAGAAAACCGGGGGGCAGCGGGGAGCTGTTTTTT. Amino acid sequence: CASRKPGGSGELFF.

This chain connects TRBV7-9 to TRBJ1-1; D unclear. The V gene's germline CDR1 is SEHNR and CDR2 FQNEAQ (reference sequence). V was pared by 2 bases and J by 11 bases, with 18 bases between. The CDR3 spans 14 residues. CDR3 bases: TGTGCCAGCAGCTTAACTTTCGGGGTATCGCGGGCTTTCTTT. Amino acid sequence: CASSLTFGVSRAFF.

The CDR3 coding sequence is TGCAGTGCCAGGGGGCTCGACGAGCAGTACTTC. It yields the protein CSARGLDEQYF. This chain connects TRBV20-1 to TRBJ2-7, with 8 bases aligning to TRBD1. Per germline, CDR1 DFQATT and CDR2 SNEGSKA (reference sequence). The CDR3 totals 11 residues. The junction had 3 bases not matched to a gene; V was cut back by 6 bases and J by 5 bases.

With regard to this clone: Germline is not matched at one junction end, which may reflect a read error. This chain joins TRBV7-8 and TRBJ2-7; maybe TRBD1 (5 bases). The CDR3 is 12 amino acids. Germline V lookup: CDR1 SGHVS, CDR2 FQNEAQ. CDR3 loop: CASSSQVYKQYF. The CDR3 nucleotides read TGTGCCAGCAGCTCACAGGTCTACAAGCAGTACTTC.

CDR3 sequence: CASYSGRLGGYTF. CDR3 DNA sequence: TGTGCCAGCTATTCAGGACGTCTGGGGGGCTACACCTTC. The gene calls are TRBV18 and TRBJ1-2; D not resolved. Germline-derived CDR1 and CDR2 are KGHSH and LQKENI. This CDR3 is 13 amino acids long. V gave up 7 bases and J gave up 8 bases, with 17 bases separating them.

The V call is TRBV7-9, the J call TRBJ1-3, with 7 bases matching TRBD1. This CDR3 is built from 13 residues. The trim removed 6 bases at V and 7 bases at J, leaving 6 bases unmatched. Germline CDR1 and CDR2: SEHNR and FQNEAQ (reference sequence). The CDR3 loop reads CASSPGTANTIYF. The CDR3 bases are TGTGCCAGCAGTCCTGGGACAGCCAACACCATATATTTT.

This chain connects TRBV6-1 to TRBJ2-1; D perhaps matches TRBD2 (7 bases). V dropped 8 bases and J dropped 7 bases, with 18 bases sitting between them. Germline CDR1 MNHNS, CDR2 SASEGT. The CDR3 runs to 14 residues. The CDR3 DNA sequence: TGTGCCAGCTGCGTGGGGGGGGCCTTGAATGAGCAGTTCTTC. As protein: CASCVGGALNEQFF.

The CDR3: CAWGGLSRGEQFF. The CDR3 DNA reads as TGTGCCTGGGGAGGTTTGAGTCGTGGTGAGCAGTTCTTC. The gene calls are TRBV30 and TRBJ2-1; D may be TRBD2 (5 bases). V dropped 5 bases and J dropped 9 bases, with 17 bases sitting between them. CDR1 and CDR2 (germline): GTSNPN, SVGIG (reference sequence). The CDR3 is 13 amino acids.

The chain recombines TRBV11-3 with TRBJ2-2, with 14 nucleotides matching TRBD2. V lost 5 bases and J lost 4; bases outside the gene matches: 3. Per germline, CDR1 SGHNT and CDR2 YENEEA. The CDR3 has 16 amino acids. The CDR3 DNA reads TGTGCCAGCAGCCTCGGACTAGCGGGGGGCACCGGGGAGCTGTTTTTT. The encoded protein is CASSLGLAGGTGELFF.

The V call is TRBV7-2, the J call TRBJ2-3; D uncertain. This CDR3 region has 15 residues. Trimming removed 2 bases from V and 3 bases from J, with 12 bases in between. CDR1 and CDR2 from the germline V gene are SGHTA and FQGNSA. CDR3 residues: CASSLNRPGTDTQYF. The CDR3 DNA sequence: TGTGCCAGCAGCTTAAACCGGCCTGGAACAGATACGCAGTATTTT. The complete variable domain, with remaining parts taken from reference TRBV7-2 and TRBJ2-3, reads GAGVSQSPSNKVTEKGKDVELRCDPISGHTALYWYRQSLGQGLEFLIYFQGNSAPDKSGLPSDRFSAERTGGSVSTLTIQRTQQEDSAVYLCASSLNRPGTDTQYFGPGTRLTVL.

This clone came up a few times. The rearrangement uses TRBV10-3 and TRBJ1-6; TRBD1 is a possible D gene (6 bases). The CDR3 loop spans 14 amino acids. The germline gives CDR1 ENHRY, CDR2 SYGVKD. V gave up 4 bases and J gave up 7 bases, with 11 bases separating them. CDR3 nucleotide sequence: TGTGCCATCAGTGTCGGACAGACCAATTCACCCCTCCACTTT. Translated, it gives CAISVGQTNSPLHF.

This clone was observed a few times. J is TRBJ2-7 and V is TRBV7-2, with D possibly matching TRBD1 (5 bases). From germline, CDR1 is SGHTA and CDR2 FQGNSA. The ends were cut back, 5 bases at V and 2 bases at J, with 16 bases in the middle. This CDR3 is 15 amino acids long. Here the CDR3 reads CASSIGPGSPYEQYF. The CDR3 region has the DNA TGTGCCAGCAGCATAGGCCCAGGGTCCCCCTACGAGCAGTACTTC.

The chain carries TRBV7-2 and TRBJ1-2, with 11 positions matching TRBD1. CDR3 length: 16 amino acids. CDR1 SGHTA and CDR2 FQGNSA come from the germline V gene. J was trimmed by 1 base and V by 4 bases; bases with no gene match: 5. CDR3 region: CASSSRTGGRNYGYTF. The CDR3 DNA reads as TGTGCCAGCAGCTCCCGGACAGGGGGCCGTAACTATGGCTACACCTTC. Supplemented by reference TRBV7-2 and TRBJ1-2, the full variable domain reads GAGVSQSPSNKVTEKGKDVELRCDPISGHTALYWYRQSLGQGLEFLIYFQGNSAPDKSGLPSDRFSAERTGGSVSTLTIQRTQQEDSAVYLCASSSRTGGRNYGYTFGSGTRLTVV.